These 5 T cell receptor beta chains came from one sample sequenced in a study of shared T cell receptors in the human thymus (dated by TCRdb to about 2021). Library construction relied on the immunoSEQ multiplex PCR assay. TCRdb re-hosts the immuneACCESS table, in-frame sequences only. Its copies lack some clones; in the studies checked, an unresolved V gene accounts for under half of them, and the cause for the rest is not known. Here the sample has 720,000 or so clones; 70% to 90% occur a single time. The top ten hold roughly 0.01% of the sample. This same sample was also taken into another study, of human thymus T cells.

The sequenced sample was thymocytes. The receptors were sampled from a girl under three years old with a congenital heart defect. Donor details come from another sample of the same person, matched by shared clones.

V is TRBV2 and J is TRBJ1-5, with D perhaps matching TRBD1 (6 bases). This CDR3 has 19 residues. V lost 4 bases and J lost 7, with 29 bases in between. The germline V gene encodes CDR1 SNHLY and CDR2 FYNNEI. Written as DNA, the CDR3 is TGTGCCAGCAGTGTTTTCGAGGGGAGAAGTAGGGGGGGGGACCAGCCCCAGCATTTT. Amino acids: CASSVFEGRSRGGDQPQHF.

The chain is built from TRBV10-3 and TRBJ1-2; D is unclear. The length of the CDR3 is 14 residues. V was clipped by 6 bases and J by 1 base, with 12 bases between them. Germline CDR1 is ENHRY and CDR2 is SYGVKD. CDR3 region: CAISGYSVNYGYTF. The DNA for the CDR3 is TGTGCCATCAGCGGGTACTCCGTTAACTATGGCTACACCTTC.

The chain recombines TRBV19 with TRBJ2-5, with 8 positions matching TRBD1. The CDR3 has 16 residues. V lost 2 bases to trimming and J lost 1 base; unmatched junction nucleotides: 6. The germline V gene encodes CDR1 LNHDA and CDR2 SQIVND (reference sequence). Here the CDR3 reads CASSIQGQDLQETQYF. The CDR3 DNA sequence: TGTGCCAGTAGTATACAGGGACAGGACCTCCAAGAGACCCAGTACTTC.

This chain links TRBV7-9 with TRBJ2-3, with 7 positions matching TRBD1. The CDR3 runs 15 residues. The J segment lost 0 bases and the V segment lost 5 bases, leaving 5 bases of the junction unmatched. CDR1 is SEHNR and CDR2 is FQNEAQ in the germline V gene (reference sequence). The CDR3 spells CASSPDRESTDTQYF. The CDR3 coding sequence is TGTGCCAGCAGCCCCGACAGGGAGAGCACAGATACGCAGTATTTT.

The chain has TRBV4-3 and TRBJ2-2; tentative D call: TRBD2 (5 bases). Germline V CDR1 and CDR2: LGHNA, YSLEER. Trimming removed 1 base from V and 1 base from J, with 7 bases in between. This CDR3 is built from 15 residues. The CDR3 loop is CASSQVAGNTGELFF. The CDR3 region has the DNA TGCGCCAGCAGCCAAGTCGCGGGGAACACCGGGGAGCTGTTTTTT.